This entry features one T cell receptor (beta chain) sequence. The data are from a study of blood T cell repertoires in COVID-19. Study-wide background: There were acute and convalescent COVID-19 samples, and they came from the United States, Italy and Spain. The cDNA or gDNA used as material had been derived from T cells, B-cell-depleted T cells, or PBMCs.

In the authors' workflow: Reference gene primer amplification gave estimated nucleated cell counts. Sequencing used immunoSEQ multiplex PCR; TCRdb keeps in-frame clones, though not all of them. D and trimming come from the DNA, and the V and J calls and clone size come from that table. Of tens of thousands of clones detected, just over 85% appear once; the ten largest clones hold 1.4% to 1.5%. Trimming cost V 1 base and J 5 bases; bases outside gene matches: 7. This CDR3 comprises 17 residues. Germline CDR1 reads MGHRA; CDR2 reads YSYEKL. The source material was peripheral blood. J is TRBJ2-7 and V is TRBV4-1, with TRBD2 matching over 14 bases. The sequence was obtained from a woman aged 60-75 years with acute or convalescent COVID-19. CDR3 sequence: CASSQGTSGGIGHEQYF. CDR3 DNA sequence: TGCGCCAGCAGCCAAGGGACTAGCGGGGGGATAGGCCACGAGCAGTACTTC.